This is a list of T cell receptor beta chains from one sample in a study of blood T cell repertoires in COVID-19. Produced via immunoSEQ multiplex PCR; TCRdb's table is partial and in-frame only. The sample has roughly 92,000 clones, approximately 90% seen once. Sample: peripheral blood. These receptors all stem from a man aged 45 to 65 with acute or convalescent COVID-19. The CDR3 runs from the conserved cysteine through the conserved F or W. Fields, in order: V gene, J gene, D gene, clone size, CDR3 protein, CDR3 DNA. D genes are given only for firm matches. Size is omitted from some rows. Given values are once, few, many or a class for expanded clones.

TRBV6-1	TRBJ1-4	TRBD1	-	CASSAKPGTGVLATNEKLFF	TGTGCCAGCAGTGCCAAACCCGGGACAGGGGTACTGGCAACTAATGAAAAACTGTTTTTT
TRBV1	TRBJ2-2	-	-	CTTNDSLTIAGEDTGELFF	TGCACCACCAACGACTCTTTGACGATAGCGGGAGAGGACACCGGGGAGCTGTTTTTT
TRBV27	TRBJ2-7	-	-	CASSLLPGTNYEQYF	TGTGCCAGCAGTTTGCTCCCGGGAACCAACTACGAGCAGTACTTC
TRBV27	TRBJ1-1	-	-	CASSPTRGGTEAFF	TGTGCCAGCAGTCCGACTCGGGGTGGTACTGAAGCTTTCTTT
TRBV4-3	TRBJ2-5	TRBD2	-	CASSQERGLAGGYTETQYF	TGCGCCAGCAGCCAAGAGCGGGGCCTAGCGGGAGGGTATACGGAGACCCAGTACTTC
TRBV19	TRBJ1-2	TRBD1	few	CASSPDRAAGYTF	TGTGCCAGTAGTCCCGACAGGGCTGCCGGCTACACCTTC
TRBV4-1	TRBJ2-2	-	-	CASSQPQGLGTGELFF	TGCGCCAGCAGCCAACCCCAGGGGCTCGGCACCGGGGAGCTGTTTTTT
TRBV7-2	TRBJ2-7	TRBD2	-	CASSLVAGGSYEQYF	TGTGCCAGCAGCTTAGTTGCGGGAGGTTCCTACGAGCAGTACTTC
TRBV6-6	TRBJ2-2	-	-	CASTTPADTGELFF	TGTGCCAGCACAACCCCGGCGGACACCGGGGAGCTGTTTTTT
TRBV2	TRBJ2-3	-	-	CASRMVGNSDTQYF	TGTGCCAGCAGGATGGTCGGTAATTCCGATACGCAGTATTTT
TRBV2	TRBJ1-3	TRBD1	-	CASSEDSGGGNTIYF	TGTGCCAGCAGTGAAGATTCAGGGGGAGGAAACACCATATATTTT
TRBV7-2	TRBJ2-1	-	-	CASSRGQNNEQFF	TGTGCCAGCAGCAGGGGACAAAACAATGAGCAGTTCTTC
TRBV7-2	TRBJ1-5	-	-	CASSLGGFGRRQPQHF	TGTGCCAGCAGCTTAGGAGGCTTTGGGAGGCGTCAGCCCCAGCATTTT
TRBV7-9	TRBJ2-2	-	-	CASSLGFANTGELFF	TGTGCCAGCAGCTTGGGCTTTGCGAACACCGGGGAGCTGTTTTTT
TRBV10-2	TRBJ2-4	TRBD1	once	CASSGQGLAKNIQYF	TGCGCCAGCAGTGGACAGGGGCTAGCCAAAAACATTCAGTACTTC
TRBV27	TRBJ2-7	TRBD1	-	CASSRDSTYEQYF	TGTGCCAGCAGTCGGGACAGTACCTACGAGCAGTACTTC
TRBV3-1/TRBV3-2	TRBJ1-3	-	-	CASSQQGHGNTIYF	TGTGCCAGCAGCCAACAGGGCCATGGAAACACCATATATTTT
TRBV3-1/TRBV3-2	TRBJ2-7	-	-	CASSSWGKGEQYF	TGTGCCAGCAGCTCCTGGGGAAAGGGGGAGCAGTACTTC
TRBV11-2	TRBJ2-7	-	-	CASSLEANTRGEQYF	TGTGCCAGCAGCTTAGAGGCGAACACTAGAGGCGAGCAGTACTTC
TRBV12-5	TRBJ1-5	-	-	CASGLALNQPQHF	TGTGCTAGTGGTTTAGCCTTAAATCAGCCCCAGCATTTT
TRBV28	TRBJ2-1	-	-	CASSLASLSYNEQFF	TGTGCCAGCAGTTTGGCCTCCTTATCCTACAATGAGCAGTTCTTC
TRBV5-1	TRBJ2-2	-	-	CASSWGGGGTGELFF	TGCGCCAGCAGCTGGGGGGGCGGGGGCACCGGGGAGCTGTTTTTT
TRBV5-6	TRBJ2-3	-	-	CASSLSETRSTDTQYF	TGTGCCAGCAGCCTCTCCGAGACTAGAAGCACAGATACGCAGTATTTT
TRBV6-6	TRBJ1-5	-	-	CASSYDSQGMGQPQHF	TGTGCCAGCAGTTACGACTCGCAGGGGATGGGGCAGCCCCAGCATTTT
TRBV27	TRBJ1-2	TRBD1	-	CASSSGGAYGYTF	TGTGCCAGCAGTTCAGGGGGCGCCTATGGCTACACCTTC
TRBV6-6	TRBJ1-5	-	few	CASRPGRGIMPQHF	TGTGCCAGCAGACCGGGACGGGGGATTATGCCCCAGCATTTT
TRBV6-5	TRBJ2-7	TRBD1	-	CASSRTGGAVYEQYF	TGTGCCAGCAGTCGGACAGGGGGCGCCGTCTACGAGCAGTACTTC
TRBV21-1	TRBJ2-7	-	-	CASSFPWASVYEQYF	TGTGCCAGCAGCTTTCCATGGGCTAGCGTCTACGAGCAGTACTTC
TRBV4-3	TRBJ1-2	TRBD1	-	CASSQGQGAHGYTF	TGCGCCAGCAGCCAAGGACAGGGGGCTCATGGCTACACCTTC
TRBV19	TRBJ1-1	-	-	CATEIGGLGTEAFF	TGTGCCACTGAAATAGGAGGTTTGGGGACTGAAGCTTTCTTT
TRBV9	TRBJ2-1	TRBD1	-	CASSVGQGLWDEQFF	TGTGCCAGCAGCGTCGGACAGGGGCTTTGGGATGAGCAGTTCTTC
TRBV15	TRBJ2-3	-	-	CATSRSGGLPPDTQYF	TGTGCCACCAGCAGATCAGGTGGGCTGCCCCCAGATACGCAGTATTTT
TRBV6-6	TRBJ2-1	-	-	CASSYRDTDHNEQFF	TGTGCCAGCAGTTACCGGGACACAGACCACAATGAGCAGTTCTTC
TRBV18	TRBJ1-1	-	-	CASSPPGGRTEAFF	TGTGCCAGCTCACCACCGGGGGGGCGGACTGAAGCTTTCTTT
TRBV19	TRBJ1-1	-	once	CASGGGANTEAFF	TGTGCCAGTGGCGGGGGGGCGAACACTGAAGCTTTCTTT
TRBV10-2	TRBJ2-7	TRBD1	once	CASRRAGTGEFEQYF	TGCGCCAGCAGACGAGCCGGGACAGGGGAGTTCGAGCAGTACTTC
TRBV24-1	TRBJ2-3	-	-	CATSASGGHTQYF	TGTGCCACCAGTGCCAGCGGAGGGCATACGCAGTATTTT
TRBV19	TRBJ2-1	-	-	CASSLQTGGNEQFF	TGTGCCAGTAGCCTTCAGACAGGTGGAAATGAGCAGTTCTTC
TRBV6-6	TRBJ1-1	-	-	CASRTENTEAFF	TGTGCCAGCAGAACAGAGAACACTGAAGCTTTCTTT
TRBV30	TRBJ2-3	TRBD2	-	CAWHGLAGGPHTQYF	TGTGCCTGGCACGGACTAGCGGGAGGGCCACATACGCAGTATTTT
TRBV6-5	TRBJ1-1	-	-	CASSFSHRDWTEAFF	TGTGCCAGCAGTTTCTCCCACAGGGATTGGACTGAAGCTTTCTTT
TRBV4-1	TRBJ2-7	TRBD1	once	CASSQDGGTGGYEQYF	TGCGCCAGCAGCCAAGATGGCGGGACAGGTGGCTACGAGCAGTACTTC
TRBV2	TRBJ2-2	TRBD2	once	CASSARTSENGELFF	TGTGCCAGCAGTGCGAGGACTAGCGAAAACGGGGAGCTGTTTTTT
TRBV5-1	TRBJ2-1	TRBD2	-	CASSGNSGSSYNEQFF	TGCGCCAGCAGCGGGAACAGCGGGAGCTCCTACAATGAGCAGTTCTTC